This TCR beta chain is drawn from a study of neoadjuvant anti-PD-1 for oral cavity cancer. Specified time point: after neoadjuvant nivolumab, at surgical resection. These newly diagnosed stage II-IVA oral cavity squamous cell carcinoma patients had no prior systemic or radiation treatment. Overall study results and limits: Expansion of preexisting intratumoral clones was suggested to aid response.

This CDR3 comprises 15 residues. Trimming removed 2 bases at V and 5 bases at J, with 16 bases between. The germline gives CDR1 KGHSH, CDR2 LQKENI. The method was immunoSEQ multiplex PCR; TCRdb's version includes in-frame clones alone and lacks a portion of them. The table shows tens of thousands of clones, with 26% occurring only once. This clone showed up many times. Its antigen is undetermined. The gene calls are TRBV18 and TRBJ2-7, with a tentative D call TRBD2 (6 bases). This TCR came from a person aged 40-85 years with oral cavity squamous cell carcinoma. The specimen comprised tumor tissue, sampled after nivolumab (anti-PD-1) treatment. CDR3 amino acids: CASSPRLVRDHEQYF. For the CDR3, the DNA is TGTGCCAGCTCACCAAGACTAGTTAGAGACCACGAGCAGTACTTC.